One T cell receptor beta chain is described in this entry. Trimming shortened V by 6 bases and J by 5 bases, and 10 bases separated the two germline ends. The CDR3 runs to 11 residues. The germline V gene has CDR1 DFQATT and CDR2 SNEGSKA (reference sequence). Only in-frame clones appear in the TCRdb table, and some are missing; sequencing was by immunoSEQ multiplex PCR. The table lists roughly 76,000 clones, over 75% of them singletons, with about 3% in the top ten. The data are from a study of OX40 agonist ivuxolimab in advanced cancers. Sequences were derived from CD4+ or CD8+ T cells sorted from blood, sampled in a trial of the OX40 agonist ivuxolimab. This receptor was obtained from an adult with an advanced solid tumor such as melanoma, head and neck, liver or kidney cancer. The V call is TRBV20-1, the J call TRBJ2-5, with D unclear. CDR3 sequence reads: CSAEVRETQYF. The CDR3, as DNA: TGCAGTGCCGAGGTGCGTGAGACCCAGTACTTC.